Following are 30 T cell receptor beta chains from one sample sequenced in a study of T cells in women clearing cervical HPV infection (dated by TCRdb to 2016 to 2019). Library construction relied on the immunoSEQ multiplex PCR assay. What TCRdb holds here is the immuneACCESS table cut down to in-frame rearrangements. Part of the clones is not present; checked against another copy, under half of the missing clones reflect an unresolved V gene, and the others are unexplained. The table for this sample records 20,000 to 30,000 clones. The biggest ten clones account for 6.5% to 7% of the sample. The sample taken for sequencing was blood buffy coat. All receptors derive from a woman aged 18-70 years with a cervical HPV16 infection that either progressed to CIN3+ or cleared (not recorded which).

Note on this clone: The read ends 3 residues before the CDR3 terminus; that terminus is restored from the germline J gene. The J gene is TRBJ1-6, the V gene TRBV5-1, with 8 bases matching TRBD1. The germline gives CDR1 SGHRS, CDR2 YFSETQ. The CDR3 runs 15 residues. CDR3: CASSLTGQVYLPLHF. The sequenced part of the CDR3 DNA is TGCGCCAGCAGCTTGACGGGACAGGTTTATCTCCCC. Complete variable domain (other parts from reference TRBV5-1 and TRBJ1-6): KAGVTQTPRYLIKTRGQQVTLSCSPISGHRSVSWYQQTPGQGLQFLFEYFSETQRNKGNFPGRFSGRQFSNSRSEMNVSTLELGDSALYLCASSLTGQVYLPLHFGNGTRLTVT.

A remark on this clone: The read ends 3 residues shy of where the CDR3 ends; the end is completed using the germline J gene. This rearrangement joins TRBV20-1 to TRBJ2-1; 9 nucleotides agree with TRBD2. Losses at the gene ends were 0 bases for V and 0 bases for J; bases not matched to a gene: 9. The CDR3 consists of 18 residues. Germline assignment: CDR1 DFQATT and CDR2 SNEGSKA (reference sequence). The CDR3 loop reads CSARDLLAGWYSYNEQFF. Incomplete CDR3 DNA: TGCAGTGCTAGAGATCTTCTAGCGGGATGGTACTCCTACAATGAG.

The CDR3 loop is CSATSVPYNEQFF. The sequenced part of the CDR3 DNA is TGCAGTGCTACCTCGGTCCCTTACAATGAG. This rearrangement joins TRBV20-1 to TRBJ2-1, with unresolved D. Read coverage stops 3 residues before the CDR3 terminus; the germline J gene supplies the remainder. The CDR3 is 13 amino acids. Trimming pared 4 bases from V and 4 bases from J, leaving 11 bases between. Germline-derived CDR1 and CDR2 are DFQATT and SNEGSKA (reference sequence).

Remarks on this clone: The read comes to an end 3 residues before the CDR3 does, leaving the germline J gene to fill in the end. This chain uses TRBV5-1 with TRBJ2-5; 7 bases match TRBD2. Germline-derived CDR1 and CDR2 are SGHRS and YFSETQ. The CDR3 loop spans 15 amino acids. The DNA read from the CDR3 is TGCGCCAGCAGCTTCGGACTAGATTACACAGATACC. Encoded protein: CASSFGLDYTDT. The complete CDR3 sequence is CASSFGLDYTDTQYF.

A word on this clone: Read coverage stops 3 residues before the CDR3 terminus; the germline J gene supplies the remainder. The rearrangement uses TRBV7-8 and TRBJ2-2; 10 bases agree with TRBD2. The CDR3 spans 17 residues. V shed 6 bases, J shed 2 bases, and the junction held 9 bases outside the gene matches. CDR1 is SGHVS, CDR2 FQNEAQ, per germline. The CDR3 protein is CASSSPAGGINTGELFF. CDR3 DNA, as far as it was read: TGTGCCAGCAGTTCCCCAGCGGGAGGGATTAACACCGGGGAG.

About this clone itself: The read ends 3 residues shy of where the CDR3 ends; the end is completed using the germline J gene. V is TRBV5-1 and J is TRBJ2-6, with 7 bases that match TRBD1. Germline trimming cut 0 bases from V and 0 bases from J; bases unmatched to any gene: 6. The CDR3 is made up of 18 amino acids. Germline CDR1 is SGHRS and CDR2 is YFSETQ. The CDR3: CASSLEGQLSSGANVLTF. The CDR3 bases that were read are TGCGCCAGCAGCTTGGAGGGACAGCTTTCCTCTGGGGCCAACGTC.

As concerns this clone: The read gets to within 3 residues of the CDR3 end, and the germline J gene fills in the rest. V gene TRBV29-1 combines with J gene TRBJ2-1; weak D call: TRBD1 (7 bases). Germline CDR1 SQVTM, CDR2 ANQGSEA. V lost 7 bases and J lost 5, with 15 bases in between. The CDR3 runs to 13 residues. The covered CDR3 bases are TGCAGCGGCGGGGACAGAAGCCACAATGAG. Encoded protein: CSGGDRSHNE. The CDR3, in full, reads CSGGDRSHNEQFF.

Notes on this clone: With the read ending 3 residues before the CDR3 end, the germline J gene is used to fill in that end. The chain employs TRBV7-9 and TRBJ2-3; TRBD1 might be the D (6 bases). The CDR3 has 15 residues. The V gene's germline CDR1 is SEHNR and CDR2 FQNEAQ (reference sequence). Trimming took off 2 bases at V and 4 bases at J, with 13 bases between the two ends. CDR3 DNA (partial): TGTGCCAGCAGCTTATCCAAGGGGGTCGCAGATACG. Protein product: CASSLSKGVADT. The full CDR3 reads CASSLSKGVADTQYF.

On this clone: Read data end 3 residues before the CDR3 end; the end is taken from the germline J gene. The chain has TRBV5-6 and TRBJ1-2; 10 bases agree with TRBD1. Germline loops: CDR1 SGHDT, CDR2 YYEEEE. V trimming: 5 bases; J trimming: 7 bases; junction bases outside the gene matches: 2. CDR3 length: 12 residues. The sequenced CDR3 bases are TGTGCCAGCAGGGACAGGGGGGGTGGC. Amino acids: CASRDRGGG. The complete CDR3 sequence is CASRDRGGGYTF.

Comments on this clone: Read coverage stops 3 residues before the CDR3 terminus; the germline J gene supplies the remainder. The chain employs TRBV29-1 and TRBJ1-5; the D gene is possibly TRBD1 (6 bases). CDR3 length: 13 residues. V gave up 6 bases and J gave up 8 bases, with 17 bases separating them. Germline values: CDR1 SQVTM, CDR2 ANQGSEA. The CDR3: CSVATGLSEPQHF. Incomplete CDR3 DNA: TGCAGCGTCGCGACAGGACTCTCGGAGCCC.

Concerning this clone: The read terminates 3 residues ahead of where the CDR3 ends, so the germline J gene completes it. This chain connects TRBV7-9 to TRBJ2-7, with D possibly being TRBD2 (6 bases). The germline V gene has CDR1 SEHNR and CDR2 FQNEAQ (reference sequence). The CDR3 is 14 amino acids. V lost 2 bases, J lost 3 bases, and 11 bases lay in between. The CDR3 DNA, read in part, is TGTGCCAGCAGCTTAAGTTCGGGGGACTACGAG. This gives the protein CASSLSSGDYE. The entire CDR3 protein is CASSLSSGDYEQYF.

In the case of this clone: The DNA ends 3 residues before the CDR3 does, and the rest of the CDR3 is filled in from the germline J gene. The genes are TRBV11-2 and TRBJ2-1, with 11 bases fitting TRBD2. The CDR3 contains 15 residues. In germline, CDR1 is SGHAT, CDR2 FQNNGV. V gave up 4 bases and J gave up 8 bases; unmatched junction bases: 7. The CDR3 loop is CASSSIAGGVDEQFF. Partial CDR3 DNA: TGTGCCAGCAGCTCCATAGCGGGAGGGGTCGATGAG.

For this clone: The CDR3 end falls 3 residues outside the read, so it is completed with the germline J gene. The chain joins TRBV2 to TRBJ1-3; D not certain. The germline V gene encodes CDR1 SNHLY and CDR2 FYNNEI. Trimming cost V 6 bases and J 0 bases, with 18 bases left between them. The CDR3 sequence is 17 residues long. The CDR3 bases that were read are TGTGCCAGCAGGAGGGCCGGAAATTTTCACTCTGGAAACACC. Residues: CASRRAGNFHSGNT. The whole CDR3 sequence is CASRRAGNFHSGNTIYF.

As regards this clone: The read gets to within 3 residues of the CDR3 end, and the germline J gene fills in the rest. This sequence joins TRBV18 and TRBJ2-7, with D perhaps matching TRBD2 (6 bases). Trimming removed 6 bases from V and 1 base from J, with 13 bases in between. CDR3 length equals 14 residues. Germline values: CDR1 KGHSH, CDR2 LQKENI. CDR3 bases read: TGTGCCAGCTCCCGGGACTCCCTTTCCTACGAG. Translated: CASSRDSLSYE. The CDR3 in its entirety is CASSRDSLSYEQYF.

Points on this clone: The CDR3 extends 3 residues past the end of the read, so its final part is completed from the germline J gene. The chain is built from TRBV11-1 and TRBJ2-7, with D possibly being TRBD1 (6 bases). Germline V gene data show CDR1 as SGHAT and CDR2 as FQDESV (reference sequence). The V end was cut by 4 bases, the J end by 0 bases, with 7 bases between. This CDR3 contains 13 residues. The CDR3 sequence: CASSYRVSYEQYF. The DNA read from the CDR3 is TGTGCCAGCAGCTACAGGGTCTCCTACGAG. Variable domain in full (rest from reference TRBV11-1 and TRBJ2-7): EAEVAQSPRYKITEKSQAVAFWCDPISGHATLYWYRQILGQGPELLVQFQDESVVDDSQLPKDRFSAERLKGVDSTLKIQPAELGDSAMYLCASSYRVSYEQYFGPGTRLTVT.

As to this clone: One junction end does not reproduce the germline sequence, and a read error may be involved. The covered CDR3 bases are TGTGCCAGCGGCTTAGTGGGTGCAGCGGGGGGCTCCTACAATGAG. This codes for CASGLVGAAGGSYNE. The full CDR3 reads CASGLVGAAGGSYNEQFF. This rearrangement joins TRBV13 to TRBJ2-1, with 9 bases that match TRBD2. The read terminates 3 residues ahead of where the CDR3 ends, so the germline J gene completes it. The CDR3 runs 18 residues. In germline, CDR1 is PRHDT, CDR2 FYEKMQ (reference sequence).

A remark on this clone: Read coverage stops 3 residues before the CDR3 terminus; the germline J gene supplies the remainder. The genes are TRBV18 and TRBJ2-7; D possibly matches TRBD1 or TRBD2 (5 bases each). Deletions cut 3 bases from V and 6 bases from J, with 12 bases between. This CDR3 region has 13 residues. Germline V gene data show CDR1 as KGHSH and CDR2 as LQKENI. This chain's CDR3 is CASSPTEGGEQYF. Partial CDR3 DNA: TGTGCCAGCTCACCGACAGAGGGCGGCGAG.

The covered CDR3 bases are TGTGCCAGCAGCGACGGGACAGGGTTTACCTACGAG. Translated: CASSDGTGFTYE. The full CDR3 protein is CASSDGTGFTYEQYF. This chain links TRBV7-6 with TRBJ2-7, with 9 bases that match TRBD1. With the read ending 3 residues before the CDR3 end, the germline J gene is used to fill in that end. The length of the CDR3 is 15 residues. The V and J ends lost 5 bases and 2 bases, in that order; junction bases with no gene match: 7. CDR1 is SGHVS and CDR2 is FNYEAQ in the germline V gene.

CDR3 DNA (partial): TGCGCCAGCTCGACACAGGGGGCGAGGGAGACC. This translates into CASSTQGARET. The whole CDR3 region reads CASSTQGARETQYF. The genes are TRBV5-1 and TRBJ2-5; TRBD1 agrees at 9 bases. The missing CDR3 end, 3 residues past where the read stops, is filled in from the germline J gene. The CDR3 spans 14 residues. Trimming took 7 bases from V and 5 from J; bases not matched to a gene: 9. CDR1 and CDR2 from the germline V gene are SGHRS and YFSETQ.

Concerning this clone: The read gets to within 3 residues of the CDR3 end, and the germline J gene fills in the rest. V gene TRBV19 combines with J gene TRBJ2-3, with D maybe TRBD2 (7 bases). CDR1 and CDR2 from the germline V gene are LNHDA and SQIVND (reference sequence). There are 12 residues in the CDR3. The DNA read from the CDR3 is TGTGCCAGTAGTAACGGGGGGCAGCCG. Translated, it gives CASSNGGQP. Given in full, the CDR3 is CASSNGGQPQYF.

A note on this clone: The read stops 3 residues short of the end of the CDR3; the missing end is completed from the germline J gene. The rearrangement joins TRBV5-8 to TRBJ2-7; D ambiguous. Germline V lookup: CDR1 SGHTS, CDR2 YDEGEE. CDR3 size: 13 residues. The V and J ends lost 0 bases and 0 bases respectively, with 4 bases between them. The CDR3 bases that were read are TGTGCCAGCAGCTTGGAAGGCTCCTACGAG. Its protein is CASSLEGSYE. The complete CDR3 sequence is CASSLEGSYEQYF.

Remarks on this clone: Read coverage stops 3 residues before the CDR3 terminus; the germline J gene supplies the remainder. The chain employs TRBV18 and TRBJ2-4; 10 positions match TRBD1. There are 16 residues in the CDR3. Germline V gives CDR1 KGHSH, CDR2 LQKENI. The chain's CDR3 is CASSPGQGQVNYGQYF. CDR3 bases read: TGTGCCAGCTCACCGGGACAGGGGCAGGTTAACTATGGT.

Comment on this clone: The read is 3 residues too short to cover the CDR3 end, so that end is filled in from the germline J gene. V and J are TRBV11-2 and TRBJ2-3; 14 nucleotides align to TRBD2. Germline V gene data show CDR1 as SGHAT and CDR2 as FQNNGV. This CDR3 is 15 amino acids long. Incomplete CDR3 DNA: TGTGCCAGCAGCCCCGGACTAGCGGGAGGAGAGACG. Translation gives CASSPGLAGGET. Given in full, the CDR3 is CASSPGLAGGETQYF.

In the case of this clone: The read halts 3 residues ahead of the CDR3 end, with the missing end drawn from the germline J gene. The V gene is TRBV5-1, the J gene TRBJ1-1; weak D call: TRBD1 (6 bases). This CDR3 is 14 amino acids long. CDR1 SGHRS and CDR2 YFSETQ come from the germline V gene. V was trimmed by 2 bases and J by 1 base, leaving 9 bases between them. The CDR3 loop reads CASSLQGGNTEAFF. The sequenced part of the CDR3 DNA is TGCGCCAGCAGCTTACAGGGAGGGAACACTGAA.

To note about this clone: The CDR3 end lies 3 residues beyond the end of the read and is filled in from the germline J gene. The chain combines TRBV19 with TRBJ1-2; D remains unclear. CDR3 length: 15 amino acids. CDR1 LNHDA and CDR2 SQIVND come from the germline V gene (reference sequence). CDR3 in amino acids: CASSSASGRFDDYTF. CDR3 DNA, as far as it was read: TGTGCCAGTAGTTCGGCTAGCGGGAGGTTCGACGAC.

On this clone: The read terminates 3 residues ahead of where the CDR3 ends, so the germline J gene completes it. The rearrangement links TRBV11-3 to TRBJ2-7; 8 bases match TRBD2. Germline CDR1 reads SGHNT; CDR2 reads YENEEA. Trimming cost V 5 bases and J 5 bases; bases outside gene matches: 11. This CDR3 spans 15 amino acids. The DNA read from the CDR3 is TGTGCCAGCAGCCATCAACCGGGGGGGAGGAACGAG. This gives the protein CASSHQPGGRNE. The full CDR3 sequence reads CASSHQPGGRNEQYF.

A note on this clone: Sequencing ends 3 residues short of the CDR3 end; the germline J gene provides the rest. V is TRBV4-2 and J is TRBJ2-3, with TRBD1 as a possible D gene (6 bases). Germline CDR1 LGHNA, CDR2 YNFKEQ. V lost 0 bases and J lost 4, with 14 bases in between. The CDR3 totals 16 residues. The CDR3 here is CASSQEGALGADTQYF. The sequenced CDR3 bases are TGTGCCAGCAGCCAAGAGGGGGCTCTAGGTGCAGATACG.

Turning to this clone: The observed sequence ends 3 residues before the CDR3 terminus, with the missing tail filled in from the germline J gene. The chain uses TRBV7-8 and TRBJ1-1, with D hard to call. The CDR3 has 15 residues. CDR1 SGHVS and CDR2 FQNEAQ come from the germline V gene. Trimming took off 7 bases at V and 6 bases at J, with 21 bases between the two ends. CDR3 residues: CASTPHQEGRSEAFF. The DNA read from the CDR3 is TGTGCCAGCACCCCGCACCAGGAGGGCCGATCTGAA.

On this clone: The CDR3 end lies 3 residues beyond the end of the read and is filled in from the germline J gene. The rearrangement joins TRBV20-1 to TRBJ2-4; TRBD2 matches at 7 bases. CDR1 and CDR2 from the germline V gene are DFQATT and SNEGSKA (reference sequence). The CDR3 consists of 14 residues. Trimming removed 2 bases from V and 7 bases from J; junction bases left unmatched: 8. The chain's CDR3 is CSARLAGVRNIQYF. The part of the CDR3 DNA that was read is TGCAGTGCTAGACTCGCGGGAGTGAGGAACATT.

Concerning this clone: Read coverage stops 3 residues before the CDR3 terminus; the germline J gene supplies the remainder. The chain joins TRBV10-1 to TRBJ2-1; the D gene is possibly TRBD1 (6 bases). The CDR3 totals 15 residues. CDR1 and CDR2 from the germline V gene are WNHNN and SYGVQD (reference sequence). V lost 3 bases to trimming and J lost 2 bases, with 11 bases between them. CDR3 sequence reads: CASSDPGQAYNEQFF. The CDR3 bases that were read are TGCGCCAGCAGTGATCCGGGACAAGCCTACAATGAG.